A selection of T cell receptor beta chains follows, all from one sample in a study of blood T cell repertoires in COVID-19. Assay used: immunoSEQ multiplex PCR; TCRdb lists only in-frame clones, some missing. This table holds 190,000 or so clones, 86% found once. The sequencing sample was made of peripheral blood. All receptors derive from a woman aged 70 to 79 with acute or convalescent COVID-19. CDR3s include the opening cysteine and the closing phenylalanine or tryptophan. D genes are given only for firm matches. Size values are once, few and many counts, or a class for expanded clones, and some rows have none.

CDR3 protein | CDR3 DNA | clone size | D gene | J gene | V gene
CASSYPGTDTQYF | TGTGCCAGCAGTTATCCGGGGACAGATACGCAGTATTTT | - | - | TRBJ2-3 | TRBV6-6
CASSLGTGVMNTEAFF | TGCGCCAGCAGTCTCGGTACAGGGGTGATGAACACTGAAGCTTTCTTT | - | TRBD1 | TRBJ1-1 | TRBV5-1
CASSIYWQGDSYEQYF | TGTGCCAGTAGTATTTATTGGCAGGGGGACTCCTACGAGCAGTACTTC | once | TRBD1 | TRBJ2-7 | TRBV19
CASSVEGTGGNPLHF | TGTGCCAGCAGCGTAGAGGGGACAGGGGGGAACCCCCTCCACTTT | - | TRBD1 | TRBJ1-6 | TRBV9
CASSLRWGQTEAFF | TGTGCCAGCAGCTTACGGTGGGGGCAGACTGAAGCTTTCTTT | - | - | TRBJ1-1 | TRBV11-2
CASSLNQGATHGYTF | TGTGCCAGCAGTTTAAATCAAGGGGCGACTCATGGCTACACCTTC | few | - | TRBJ1-2 | TRBV28
CARKGEGGSSYNEQFF | TGTGCCAGAAAAGGAGAGGGTGGGAGCTCCTACAATGAGCAGTTCTTC | once | - | TRBJ2-1 | TRBV5-3
CASSAGPYGYTF | TGTGCCAGCAGTGCCGGTCCCTATGGCTACACCTTC | - | - | TRBJ1-2 | TRBV12-3/TRBV12-4
CASSVRLAGGIGELFF | TGTGCCAGCAGCGTCCGACTAGCGGGGGGAATCGGGGAGCTGTTTTTT | - | TRBD2 | TRBJ2-2 | TRBV9
CAIRQGYEQYF | TGTGCCATCAGACAGGGATACGAGCAGTACTTC | - | - | TRBJ2-7 | TRBV10-3
CASSLEQASLPLHF | TGCGCCAGCAGCTTGGAACAGGCCTCGTTGCCCCTCCACTTT | - | - | TRBJ1-6 | TRBV5-1
CASRDGRGASNQPQHF | TGTGCCAGTCGTGACGGACGGGGGGCCTCCAATCAGCCCCAGCATTTT | - | - | TRBJ1-5 | TRBV19
CASKPHTDNYGYTF | TGTGCCAGCAAACCACACACCGATAACTATGGCTACACCTTC | - | - | TRBJ1-2 | TRBV6-6
CASGYTTSGRGTDTQYF | TGTGCCAGCGGATATACAACTAGCGGGAGAGGGACAGATACGCAGTATTTT | - | - | TRBJ2-3 | TRBV21-1
CASSFFGLAGHTGELFF | TGTGCCAGCAGTTTCTTTGGACTAGCGGGACACACCGGGGAGCTGTTTTTT | - | TRBD2 | TRBJ2-2 | TRBV27
CATSDGGRVGGYTF | TGTGCCACCAGTGACGGAGGAAGAGTGGGCGGCTACACCTTC | - | - | TRBJ1-2 | TRBV24-1
CASSPRTGVGSNQPQHF | TGTGCCAGTAGTCCACGGACAGGGGTGGGATCTAATCAGCCCCAGCATTTT | - | TRBD1 | TRBJ1-5 | TRBV19
CASRVAGGGNNEQFF | TGTGCCAGCAGGGTAGCGGGAGGAGGTAACAATGAGCAGTTCTTC | - | TRBD2 | TRBJ2-1 | TRBV6-5
CASRLPGHYLEAFF | TGTGCCAGCAGACTACCTGGACACTACCTTGAAGCTTTCTTT | - | - | TRBJ1-1 | TRBV6-5
CASSPLFFDTGELFF | TGTGCCAGTAGTCCCCTTTTCTTCGACACCGGGGAGCTGTTTTTT | - | - | TRBJ2-2 | TRBV19
CASSPTQQETQYF | TGTGCCAGCTCACCAACGCAGCAAGAGACCCAGTACTTC | - | - | TRBJ2-5 | TRBV18
CASSQGGQGASQPQHF | TGTGCCAGCAGCCAAGGGGGACAGGGGGCTAGTCAGCCCCAGCATTTT | - | TRBD1 | TRBJ1-5 | TRBV3-1/TRBV3-2
CASSAGRRGNQPQHF | TGTGCCAGCAGCGCAGGGAGGAGAGGCAATCAGCCCCAGCATTTT | - | - | TRBJ1-5 | TRBV5-6
CASSLDTATGVFF | TGTGCCAGCAGCTTAGACACTGCCACTGGAGTTTTCTTT | - | - | TRBJ1-1 | TRBV7-2
CASSSGQGPNYGYTF | TGTGCCAGCAGCTCCGGACAGGGCCCTAACTATGGCTACACCTTC | - | TRBD1 | TRBJ1-2 | TRBV5-6
CASSPTAGQDNEQFF | TGTGCCAGCAGCCCGACCGCAGGACAGGACAATGAGCAGTTCTTC | - | TRBD1 | TRBJ2-1 | TRBV7-2
CASSYRQGEKLFF | TGTGCCAGCAGTTACCGACAGGGGGAAAAACTGTTTTTT | - | TRBD1 | TRBJ1-4 | TRBV6-6
CASSLRGSYTGELFF | TGTGCCAGCAGCTTGCGGGGGTCTTACACCGGGGAGCTGTTTTTT | - | - | TRBJ2-2 | TRBV5-6
CASSPFLSTADTDTQYF | TGTGCCAGCAGCCCCTTCCTTTCGACAGCAGACACAGATACGCAGTATTTT | - | - | TRBJ2-3 | TRBV3-1/TRBV3-2
CASSPLGRAGTDTQYF | TGTGCCAGCTCACCACTTGGGAGGGCGGGCACAGATACGCAGTATTTT | - | TRBD2 | TRBJ2-3 | TRBV18
CATSDPPGVGNEQFF | TGTGCCACCAGTGATCCGCCCGGGGTTGGAAATGAGCAGTTCTTC | - | - | TRBJ2-1 | TRBV24-1
CASSRDRGNTEAFF | TGTGCCAGCTCACGGGACAGGGGTAACACTGAAGCTTTCTTT | - | TRBD1 | TRBJ1-1 | TRBV18
CASSLARGTGELFF | TGCGCCAGCAGCTTGGCCCGGGGCACCGGGGAGCTGTTTTTT | - | - | TRBJ2-2 | TRBV5-1
CASSLKGGNYGYTF | TGTGCCAGCAGTTTAAAAGGGGGTAACTATGGCTACACCTTC | - | - | TRBJ1-2 | TRBV28
CASSFISGPETEAFF | TGTGCCAGCAGCTTTATCTCAGGCCCAGAGACTGAAGCTTTCTTT | - | - | TRBJ1-1 | TRBV11-3
CASSTAGTSGGEQYF | TGTGCCAGCAGCACCGCCGGGACTAGCGGTGGGGAGCAGTACTTC | few | TRBD2 | TRBJ2-7 | TRBV11-3